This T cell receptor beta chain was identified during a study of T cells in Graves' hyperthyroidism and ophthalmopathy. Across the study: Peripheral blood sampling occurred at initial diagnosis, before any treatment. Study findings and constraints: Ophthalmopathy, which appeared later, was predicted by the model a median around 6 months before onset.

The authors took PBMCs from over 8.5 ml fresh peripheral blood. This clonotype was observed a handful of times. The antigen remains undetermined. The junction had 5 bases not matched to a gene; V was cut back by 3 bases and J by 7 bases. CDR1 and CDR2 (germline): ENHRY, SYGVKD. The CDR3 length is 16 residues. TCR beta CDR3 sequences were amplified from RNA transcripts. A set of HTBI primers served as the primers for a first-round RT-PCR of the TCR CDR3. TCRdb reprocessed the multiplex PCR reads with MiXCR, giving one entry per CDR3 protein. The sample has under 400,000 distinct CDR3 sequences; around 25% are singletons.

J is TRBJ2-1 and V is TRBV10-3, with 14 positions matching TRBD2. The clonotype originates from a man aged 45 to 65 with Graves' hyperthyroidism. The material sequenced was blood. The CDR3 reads CAISDPTSGRVNEQFF. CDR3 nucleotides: TGTGCCATCAGTGACCCGACTAGCGGGAGGGTGAATGAGCAGTTCTTC.